Below are 11 T cell receptor beta chains sequenced from a single sample in a study of tissue T cells after allogeneic stem cell transplantation. Profiling relied on immunoSEQ multiplex PCR, and the TCRdb table lists in-frame clones only, not all of them. This sample has about 3,000 clones; 55% to 80% occur once, and the top ten carry about 15%. Steroid-refractory graft-versus-host disease after allogeneic hematopoietic cell transplant qualified adults for prospective research-autopsy enrollment. The sample in question was descending colon tissue, obtained at autopsy. The receptor source for this set is a male patient over 55 with steroid-refractory graft-versus-host disease after an allogeneic stem cell transplant. Some T cells may originate from the graft donor.

This clone was detected only once. Here the CDR3 reads CASSLGTSGYNEQFF. CDR3 bases: TGTGCCAGCAGCCTCGGGACTAGCGGTTACAATGAGCAGTTCTTC. The genes are TRBV7-3 and TRBJ2-1; 11 nucleotides match TRBD2. The CDR3 consists of 15 residues. Trimming removed 5 bases from V and 4 bases from J; junction bases left unmatched: 4. Germline V gene data show CDR1 as SGHTA and CDR2 as FQGTGA. Combining the CDR3 with reference TRBV7-3 and TRBJ2-1 gives the whole variable domain GAGVSQTPSNKVTEKGKYVELRCDPISGHTALYWYRQSLGQGPEFLIYFQGTGAADDSGLPNDRFFAVRPEGSVSTLKIQRTERGDSAVYLCASSLGTSGYNEQFFGPGTRLTVL.

The chain couples TRBV15 to TRBJ2-5, with TRBD2 matching 8 bases. The germline V gene has CDR1 LNHNV and CDR2 YYDKDF (reference sequence). This CDR3 has 17 amino acids. J lost 4 bases, V lost 5 bases, and 15 bases had no gene match. CDR3 DNA sequence: TGTGCCACCAGCTCGGAAAGGGCTAGCGGGCGGGGAGAGACCCAGTACTTC. Translated: CATSSERASGRGETQYF.

V gene TRBV6-2 or TRBV6-3 combines with J gene TRBJ2-5; a possible D gene is TRBD1 (6 bases). Trimming cost V 5 bases and J 5 bases, with 12 bases left between them. The CDR3 contains 13 residues. The germline V gene encodes CDR1 MNHEY and CDR2 SVGEGT. CDR3: CASSGDRWETQYF. The CDR3 nucleotides read TGTGCCAGCAGTGGCGACAGGTGGGAGACCCAGTACTTC.

V gene TRBV10-3 combines with J gene TRBJ2-5; D not certain. This CDR3 comprises 15 residues. Germline lookup yields CDR1 ENHRY and CDR2 SYGVKD. V was clipped by 0 bases and J by 1 base, with 9 bases between them. Here the CDR3 reads CAISESRSVQETQYF. CDR3 nucleotides: TGTGCCATCAGTGAGTCGAGGAGCGTCCAAGAGACCCAGTACTTC.

This rearrangement joins TRBV19 to TRBJ1-1; 9 bases are shared with TRBD1. With 9 bases clipped from V and 8 bases from J, the junction kept 16 bases outside the gene matches. CDR3 size: 15 residues. Germline CDR1 and CDR2: LNHDA and SQIVND (reference sequence). CDR3 region: CASQGVGTGSREAFF. The CDR3, as DNA: TGTGCCAGCCAGGGCGTCGGGACAGGGAGCCGCGAAGCTTTCTTT.

V usage is TRBV12-3 or TRBV12-4 and J usage is TRBJ2-7, with D possibly matching TRBD2 (6 bases). This CDR3 has 12 amino acids. The V end was cut by 5 bases, the J end by 4 bases, with 9 bases between. CDR3 sequence reads: CASSQGGYEQYF. In DNA form, the CDR3 reads TGTGCCAGCAGTCAGGGAGGTTACGAGCAGTACTTC.

V usage is TRBV25-1 and J usage is TRBJ1-4; D gene unclear. The germline V gene has CDR1 MGHDK and CDR2 SYGVNS. V lost 4 bases and J 5 bases, leaving 17 bases between the germline ends. The CDR3 spans 16 residues. CDR3 coding DNA: TGTGCCAGCAGTGCTTCCAGAGCAGGATTCAATGAAAAACTGTTTTTT. Its protein product is CASSASRAGFNEKLFF.

As to this clone: A single base separates this from a much larger clone, so it may be a read error. The V and J genes are TRBV5-6 and TRBJ2-5; 10 bases fit TRBD2. This CDR3 has 15 amino acids. Germline V CDR1 and CDR2: SGHDT, YYEEEE. The CDR3 region is CARSGGAGGGETQYF. In DNA, the CDR3 is TGTGCCCGCAGCGGGGGGGCCGGGGGGGGAGAGACCCAGTACTTC.

CDR3: CASSLGQGIHEQYF. In nucleotides, the CDR3 is TGCGCCAGCAGCTTGGGGCAGGGAATCCACGAGCAGTACTTC. V gene TRBV5-1 combines with J gene TRBJ2-7, with D perhaps TRBD1 (5 bases). Trimming took off 0 bases at V and 5 bases at J, with 12 bases between the two ends. Germline V gene data show CDR1 as SGHRS and CDR2 as YFSETQ. The CDR3 covers 14 residues. Using reference TRBV5-1 and TRBJ2-7 for the parts outside the CDR3, the full variable domain is KAGVTQTPRYLIKTRGQQVTLSCSPISGHRSVSWYQQTPGQGLQFLFEYFSETQRNKGNFPGRFSGRQFSNSRSEMNVSTLELGDSALYLCASSLGQGIHEQYFGPGTRLTVT.

The chain uses TRBV5-4 and TRBJ1-2; the D gene is possibly TRBD1 (5 bases). Germline V CDR1 and CDR2: SGHNT, YYREEE (reference sequence). V was shortened by 0 bases and J by 2 bases, with 5 bases between the two germline ends. This CDR3 spans 13 amino acids. The CDR3 DNA follows: TGTGCCAGCAGCTTGGACAGGAACTATGGCTACACCTTC. This codes for CASSLDRNYGYTF.

The chain is built from TRBV19 and TRBJ2-3; D remains unclear. V lost 0 bases and J 1 base, leaving 5 bases between the germline ends. This CDR3 is built from 14 residues. CDR1 and CDR2 (germline): LNHDA, SQIVND (reference sequence). The CDR3 coding sequence is TGTGCCAGTAGTATAGATCCTCGCACAGATACGCAGTATTTT. It is translated as CASSIDPRTDTQYF. The whole variable domain, remainder taken from reference TRBV19 and TRBJ2-3, is DGGITQSPKYLFRKEGQNVTLSCEQNLNHDAMYWYRQDPGQGLRLIYYSQIVNDFQKGDIAEGYSVSREKKESFPLTVTSAQKNPTAFYLCASSIDPRTDTQYFGPGTRLTVL.